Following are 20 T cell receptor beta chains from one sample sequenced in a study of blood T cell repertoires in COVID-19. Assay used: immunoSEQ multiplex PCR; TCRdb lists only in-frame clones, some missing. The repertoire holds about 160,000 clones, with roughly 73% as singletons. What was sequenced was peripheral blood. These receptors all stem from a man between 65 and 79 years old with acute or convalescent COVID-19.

The CDR3 region has the DNA TGTGCCAGCAGACCGAACCTTGACAGAGACAGGGACGAGCAGTACTTC. This translates into CASRPNLDRDRDEQYF. V is TRBV6-4 and J is TRBJ2-7; 7 bases agree with TRBD1. Germline V CDR1 and CDR2: MRHNA, SNTAGT. The ends lost 6 bases at V and 5 bases at J; junction bases unmatched: 16. The length of the CDR3 is 16 residues.

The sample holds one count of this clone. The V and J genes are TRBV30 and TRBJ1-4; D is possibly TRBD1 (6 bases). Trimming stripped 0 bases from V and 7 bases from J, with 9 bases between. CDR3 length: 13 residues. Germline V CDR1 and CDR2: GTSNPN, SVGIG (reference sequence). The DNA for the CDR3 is TGTGCCTGGAGTGTTAGAGGGGGTGAAAAACTGTTTTTT. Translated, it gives CAWSVRGGEKLFF.

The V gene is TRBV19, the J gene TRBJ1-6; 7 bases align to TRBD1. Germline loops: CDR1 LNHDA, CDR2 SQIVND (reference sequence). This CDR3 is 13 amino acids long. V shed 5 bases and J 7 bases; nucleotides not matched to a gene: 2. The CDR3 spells CASSETGNSPLHF. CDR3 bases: TGTGCCAGTAGTGAGACAGGGAATTCACCCCTCCACTTT.

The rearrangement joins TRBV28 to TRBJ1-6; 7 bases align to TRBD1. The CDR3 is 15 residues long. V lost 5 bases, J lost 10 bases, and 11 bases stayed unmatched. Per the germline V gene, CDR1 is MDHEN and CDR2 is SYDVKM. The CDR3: CASSGGQTRRSPLHF. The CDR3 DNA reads TGTGCCAGCAGTGGGGGACAGACGCGGCGATCACCCCTCCACTTT.

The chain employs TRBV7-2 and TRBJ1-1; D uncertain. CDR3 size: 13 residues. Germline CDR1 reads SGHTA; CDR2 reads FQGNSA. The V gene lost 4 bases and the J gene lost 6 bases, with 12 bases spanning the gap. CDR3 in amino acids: CASSSQAGSEAFF. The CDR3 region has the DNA TGTGCCAGCAGCTCCCAAGCGGGCTCTGAAGCTTTCTTT.

CDR3 nucleotide sequence: TGTGCCAGTAGTATAGGGGCGGGAGGAGGCGAGCAGTACTTC. As protein: CASSIGAGGGEQYF. The V and J genes are TRBV19 and TRBJ2-7, with TRBD2 identical over 8 bases. Germline V gene lookup returns CDR1 LNHDA and CDR2 SQIVND (reference sequence). V dropped 1 base and J dropped 6; count of bases not matched to a gene: 5. The CDR3 extends over 14 amino acids.

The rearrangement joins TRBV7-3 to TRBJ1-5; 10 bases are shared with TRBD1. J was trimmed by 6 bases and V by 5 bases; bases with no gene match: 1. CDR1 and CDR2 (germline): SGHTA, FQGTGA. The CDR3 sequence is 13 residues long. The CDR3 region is CASSRDRGQPQHF. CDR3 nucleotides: TGTGCCAGCAGCAGGGACAGGGGTCAGCCCCAGCATTTT.

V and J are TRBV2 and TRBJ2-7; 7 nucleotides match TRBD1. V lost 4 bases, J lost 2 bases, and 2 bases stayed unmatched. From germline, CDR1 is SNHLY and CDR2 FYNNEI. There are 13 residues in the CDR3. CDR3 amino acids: CASSGQGAYEQYF. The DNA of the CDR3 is TGTGCCAGCAGTGGCCAGGGGGCCTACGAGCAGTACTTC. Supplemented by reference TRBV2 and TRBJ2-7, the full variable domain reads EPEVTQTPSHQVTQMGQEVILRCVPISNHLYFYWYRQILGQKVEFLVSFYNNEISEKSEIFDDQFSVERPDGSNFTLKIRSTKLEDSAMYFCASSGQGAYEQYFGPGTRLTVT.

The CDR3 loop is CASSFKGTSGRHLSYNEQFF. The CDR3 bases are TGTGCCAGCAGTTTCAAAGGTACTAGCGGGAGGCACCTTTCCTACAATGAGCAGTTCTTC. This chain uses TRBV28 with TRBJ2-1, with 12 bases aligning to TRBD2. CDR3 length: 20 residues. V shed 3 bases, J shed 1 base, and the junction held 13 bases outside the gene matches. Per the germline V gene, CDR1 is MDHEN and CDR2 is SYDVKM.

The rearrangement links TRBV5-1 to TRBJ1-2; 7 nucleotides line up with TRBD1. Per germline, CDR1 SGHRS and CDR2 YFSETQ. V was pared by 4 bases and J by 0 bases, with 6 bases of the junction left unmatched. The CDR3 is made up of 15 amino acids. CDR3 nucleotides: TGCGCCAGCAGCGGAAACAGGGGTCCTAACTATGGCTACACCTTC. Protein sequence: CASSGNRGPNYGYTF.

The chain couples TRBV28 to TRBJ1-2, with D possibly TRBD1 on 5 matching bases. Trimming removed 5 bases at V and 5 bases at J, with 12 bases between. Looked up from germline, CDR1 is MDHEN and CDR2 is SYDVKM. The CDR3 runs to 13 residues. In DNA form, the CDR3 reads TGTGCCAGCAGTGAGCAGGGAGGATATGGCTACACCTTC. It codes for CASSEQGGYGYTF.

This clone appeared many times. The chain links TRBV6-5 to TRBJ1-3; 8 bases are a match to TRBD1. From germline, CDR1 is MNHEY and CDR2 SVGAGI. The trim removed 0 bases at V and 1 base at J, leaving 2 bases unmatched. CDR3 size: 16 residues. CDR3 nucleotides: TGTGCCAGCAGTTACTCGCAGGGGGCATCTGGAAACACCATATATTTT. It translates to CASSYSQGASGNTIYF.

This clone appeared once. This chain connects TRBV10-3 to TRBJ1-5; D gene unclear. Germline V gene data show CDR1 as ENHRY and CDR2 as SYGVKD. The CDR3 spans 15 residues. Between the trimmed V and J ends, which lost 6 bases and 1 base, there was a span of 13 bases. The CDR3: CAIREGSRSNQPQHF. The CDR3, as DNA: TGTGCCATCAGGGAAGGGAGTCGAAGCAATCAGCCCCAGCATTTT.

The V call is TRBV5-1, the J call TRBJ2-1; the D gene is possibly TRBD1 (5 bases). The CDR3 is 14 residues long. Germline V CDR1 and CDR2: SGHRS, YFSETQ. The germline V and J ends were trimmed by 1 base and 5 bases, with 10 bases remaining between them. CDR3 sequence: CASSLPRVDNEQFF. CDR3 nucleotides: TGCGCCAGCAGCTTGCCCAGGGTGGACAATGAGCAGTTCTTC.

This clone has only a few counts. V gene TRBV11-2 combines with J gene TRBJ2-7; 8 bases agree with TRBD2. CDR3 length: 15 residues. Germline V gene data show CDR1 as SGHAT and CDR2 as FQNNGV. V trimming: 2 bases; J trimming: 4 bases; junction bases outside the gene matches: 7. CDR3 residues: CASSLISGSKYEQYF. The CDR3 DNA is TGTGCCAGCAGCTTAATCAGCGGGAGTAAGTACGAGCAGTACTTC.

For the CDR3, the DNA is TGTGCCAGCAGTTATACCGGGACTCAAAACTACGAGCAGTACTTC. Translated, it gives CASSYTGTQNYEQYF. The rearrangement links TRBV6-5 to TRBJ2-7; a weak D match, TRBD2 (6 bases). Germline V gene sequence: CDR1 MNHEY, CDR2 SVGAGI. This CDR3 region has 15 residues. V lost 3 bases and J 3 bases, leaving 15 bases between the germline ends.

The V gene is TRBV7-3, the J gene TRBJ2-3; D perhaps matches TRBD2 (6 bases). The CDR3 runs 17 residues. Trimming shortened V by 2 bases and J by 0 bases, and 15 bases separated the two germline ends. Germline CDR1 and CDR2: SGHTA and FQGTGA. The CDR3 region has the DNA TGTGCCAGCAGCTTAGGAGGCGGGACTCCGAGCACAGATACGCAGTATTTT. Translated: CASSLGGGTPSTDTQYF.

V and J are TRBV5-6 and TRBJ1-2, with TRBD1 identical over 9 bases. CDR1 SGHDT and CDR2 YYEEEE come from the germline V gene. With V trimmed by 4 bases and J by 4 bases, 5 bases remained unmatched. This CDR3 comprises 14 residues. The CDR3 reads CASSPGTGPYGYTF. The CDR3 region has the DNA TGTGCCAGCAGCCCCGGGACAGGGCCCTATGGCTACACCTTC. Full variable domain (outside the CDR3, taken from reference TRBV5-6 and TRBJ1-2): DAGVTQSPTHLIKTRGQQVTLRCSPKSGHDTVSWYQQALGQGPQFIFQYYEEEERQRGNFPDRFSGHQFPNYSSELNVNALLLGDSALYLCASSPGTGPYGYTFGSGTRLTVV.

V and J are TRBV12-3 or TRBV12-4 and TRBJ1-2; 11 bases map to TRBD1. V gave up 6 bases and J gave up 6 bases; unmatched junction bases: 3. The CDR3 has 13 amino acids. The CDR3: CASSSDRGHGYTF. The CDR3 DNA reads TGTGCCAGCAGCTCGGACAGGGGGCATGGCTACACCTTC.

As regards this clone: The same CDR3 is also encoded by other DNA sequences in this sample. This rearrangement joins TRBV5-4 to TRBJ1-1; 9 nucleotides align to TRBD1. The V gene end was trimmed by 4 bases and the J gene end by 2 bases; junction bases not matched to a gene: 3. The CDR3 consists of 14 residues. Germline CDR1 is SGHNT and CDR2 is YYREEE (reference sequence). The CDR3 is CASSPGQGNTEAFF. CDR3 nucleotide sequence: TGTGCCAGCAGCCCGGGACAGGGCAACACTGAAGCTTTCTTT.